Below, 24 T cell receptor beta chains from the same sample are listed, as sequenced in a study of CD8 T cells in Susac syndrome. It was with random hexamers that 0.5 to 1 ug RNA was reverse transcribed. One entry per CDR3 protein results from TCRdb running MiXCR on the immunoSEQ multiplex PCR reads. The table includes 120,000 or so distinct CDR3 sequences, approximately 96% detected once. Sequenced sample: CD8+ T cells from PBMCs. Receptors originate from a human donor with Susac syndrome.

The rearrangement links TRBV6-4 to TRBJ2-1; D unresolved. V was cut by 6 bases and J by 3 bases, with 9 bases left in between. This CDR3 comprises 13 residues. Per the germline V gene, CDR1 is MRHNA and CDR2 is SNTAGT. The DNA for the CDR3 is TGTGCCAGCAGCCGGACGGTCTACAATGAGCAGTTCTTC. Its translation: CASSRTVYNEQFF.

The V call is TRBV12-3 or TRBV12-4, the J call TRBJ2-2; tentatively, D is TRBD2 (5 bases). Trimming cost V 3 bases and J 5 bases, with 10 bases left between them. The length of the CDR3 is 14 residues. CDR3 protein: CASSFPPGTGELFF. CDR3 in DNA: TGTGCCAGCAGTTTTCCCCCGGGGACCGGGGAGCTGTTTTTT.

The chain joins TRBV9 to TRBJ2-2, with D possibly matching TRBD1 (7 bases). Trimming pared 0 bases from V and 6 bases from J, leaving 21 bases between. This CDR3 region has 18 residues. Germline V gene data show CDR1 as SGDLS and CDR2 as YYNGEE. In nucleotides, the CDR3 is TGTGCCAGCAGCGTAGCCATGGAGGGGGCCATTGAAGCCGGGGAGCTGTTTTTT. This codes for CASSVAMEGAIEAGELFF.

The chain couples TRBV4-3 to TRBJ1-1; D remains unclear. The CDR3 spans 15 residues. CDR1 and CDR2 from the germline V gene are LGHNA and YSLEER. Deletions cut 0 bases from V and 5 bases from J, with 13 bases between. CDR3 residues: CASSQDLEGVTEAFF. CDR3 nucleotide sequence: TGCGCCAGCAGCCAAGATCTGGAGGGAGTGACTGAAGCTTTCTTT.

The genes are TRBV4-1 and TRBJ1-6; 8 positions agree with TRBD1. Trimming removed 1 base from V and 10 bases from J; junction bases left unmatched: 12. The CDR3 runs 17 residues. Per germline, CDR1 MGHRA and CDR2 YSYEKL. CDR3 nucleotide sequence: TGCGCCAGCAGCCAAGTCTTTCAGGGGGCGAGAGAATCACCCCTCCACTTT. Translation gives CASSQVFQGARESPLHF.

V is TRBV7-9 and J is TRBJ2-7; possible D gene TRBD1, 6 bases. Germline V gives CDR1 SEHNR, CDR2 FQNEAQ (reference sequence). V gave up 6 bases and J gave up 1 base, with 13 bases separating them. This CDR3 has 14 amino acids. DNA of the CDR3: TGTGCCAGCAGTCCTCCGGGACAATCCTACGAGCAGTACTTC. As protein: CASSPPGQSYEQYF.

The chain recombines TRBV20-1 with TRBJ2-5; perhaps TRBD1 as D (6 bases). Germline V gene lookup returns CDR1 DFQATT and CDR2 SNEGSKA (reference sequence). Trimming removed 5 bases from V and 5 bases from J, with 24 bases in between. The CDR3 loop spans 16 amino acids. The CDR3 coding sequence is TGCAGTGCTCCCTGGGGGCCTGATGGGTTGCACGAGACCCAGTACTTC. Amino acid sequence: CSAPWGPDGLHETQYF.

The genes are TRBV4-1 and TRBJ2-1, with D perhaps TRBD2 (6 bases). V was clipped by 0 bases and J by 13 bases, with 13 bases between them. CDR1 MGHRA and CDR2 YSYEKL come from the germline V gene. This CDR3 comprises 13 residues. The CDR3 protein is CASSQEGTDYQFF. DNA of the CDR3: TGCGCCAGCAGCCAAGAGGGAACGGACTATCAGTTCTTC.

The gene calls are TRBV4-2 and TRBJ2-7, with D uncertain. Germline lookup yields CDR1 LGHNA and CDR2 YNFKEQ. V was clipped by 0 bases and J by 2 bases, with 5 bases between them. CDR3 size: 13 residues. CDR3 protein: CASSQESAYEQYF. As DNA, the CDR3 is TGTGCCAGCAGCCAAGAGTCAGCCTACGAGCAGTACTTC.

This sequence joins TRBV15 and TRBJ2-1; 11 positions agree with TRBD2. Germline lookup yields CDR1 LNHNV and CDR2 YYDKDF (reference sequence). Trimming took 0 bases from V and 6 from J; bases not matched to a gene: 1. CDR3 length equals 15 residues. This CDR3 is CATSRDSGGANEQFF. The CDR3, as DNA: TGTGCCACCAGCAGAGATAGCGGGGGGGCCAATGAGCAGTTCTTC.

The genes are TRBV7-9 and TRBJ2-5; D gene ambiguous. The CDR3 loop spans 14 amino acids. Deletions cut 5 bases from V and 1 base from J, with 11 bases between. CDR1 is SEHNR, CDR2 FQNEAQ, per germline (reference sequence). The CDR3 sequence: CASSPTWPQETQYF. The DNA of the CDR3 is TGTGCCAGCAGCCCTACGTGGCCCCAAGAGACCCAGTACTTC. The full variable domain, with the rest looked up from reference TRBV7-9 and TRBJ2-5, is DTGVSQNPRHKITKRGQNVTFRCDPISEHNRLYWYRQTLGQGPEFLTYFQNEAQLEKSRLLSDRFSAERPKGSFSTLEIQRTEQGDSAMYLCASSPTWPQETQYFGPGTRLLVL.

The chain couples TRBV6-4 to TRBJ2-2; no clear D. The CDR3 has 13 amino acids. The germline gives CDR1 MRHNA, CDR2 SNTAGT. V lost 0 bases to trimming and J lost 6 bases, with 5 bases between them. The DNA for the CDR3 is TGTGCCAGCAGTGACTCGAATTCCGGGGAGCTGTTTTTT. Translation: CASSDSNSGELFF.

This chain connects TRBV13 to TRBJ1-6; the D is unclear. Germline lookup yields CDR1 PRHDT and CDR2 FYEKMQ (reference sequence). The CDR3 extends over 14 amino acids. Trimming removed 5 bases at V and 0 bases at J, with 5 bases between. CDR3 region: CASSASSYNSPLHF. CDR3 DNA: TGTGCCAGCAGCGCGAGCTCCTATAATTCACCCCTCCACTTT.

The chain links TRBV2 to TRBJ2-3; no clear D gene. Trimming removed 2 bases at V and 2 bases at J, with 8 bases between. The germline gives CDR1 SNHLY, CDR2 FYNNEI. The CDR3 has 14 amino acids. The CDR3 nucleotides read TGTGCCAGCAGTGAATCTTGGCCCACAGATACGCAGTATTTT. It translates to CASSESWPTDTQYF. The full variable domain, its missing parts supplied by reference TRBV2 and TRBJ2-3, is EPEVTQTPSHQVTQMGQEVILRCVPISNHLYFYWYRQILGQKVEFLVSFYNNEISEKSEIFDDQFSVERPDGSNFTLKIRSTKLEDSAMYFCASSESWPTDTQYFGPGTRLTVL.

This chain joins TRBV30 and TRBJ2-2, with D perhaps TRBD2 (5 bases). Trimming removed 6 bases at V and 5 bases at J, with 7 bases between. The length of the CDR3 is 11 residues. Germline V lookup: CDR1 GTSNPN, CDR2 SVGIG (reference sequence). The CDR3 region has the DNA TGTGCCTGCGGCGGGACCGGGGAGCTGTTTTTT. This sequence encodes CACGGTGELFF.

This sequence joins TRBV5-6 and TRBJ2-7; the D gene is possibly TRBD1 (6 bases). V shed 1 base and J shed 2 bases, with 13 bases lying between them. The germline CDR1 and CDR2 sequences are SGHDT and YYEEEE. CDR3 length: 15 residues. In DNA, the CDR3 is TGTGCCAGCAGCTTGTCGAGGGCAGGGGCCTACGAGCAGTACTTC. Translated: CASSLSRAGAYEQYF.

This chain connects TRBV4-2 to TRBJ1-5; 7 nucleotides match TRBD1. This CDR3 has 16 amino acids. With V trimmed by 1 base and J by 0 bases, 3 bases remained unmatched. Germline assignment: CDR1 LGHNA and CDR2 YNFKEQ. The CDR3 reads CASSQGPGGSNQPQHF. The DNA for the CDR3 is TGTGCCAGCAGCCAAGGTCCAGGGGGTAGCAATCAGCCCCAGCATTTT.

The rearrangement joins TRBV27 to TRBJ1-1; the D gene is possibly TRBD1 (6 bases). With 8 bases removed from V and 4 bases from J, the gap between germline ends came to 14 bases. Germline V lookup: CDR1 MNHEY, CDR2 SMNVEV (reference sequence). This CDR3 region has 13 residues. This chain's CDR3 is CASGTGTCTEAFF. CDR3 DNA sequence: TGTGCCAGCGGAACAGGGACATGCACTGAAGCTTTCTTT.

This clonotype is a singleton in its sample. The V call is TRBV5-1, the J call TRBJ1-1; the D gene is possibly TRBD1 (5 bases). The CDR3 is 18 amino acids. Germline assignment: CDR1 SGHRS and CDR2 YFSETQ. The ends were cut back, 3 bases at V and 0 bases at J, with 21 bases in the middle. The CDR3: CASSSDARVTGLNTEAFF. CDR3 coding DNA: TGCGCCAGCAGCTCGGATGCCAGGGTTACGGGCCTGAACACTGAAGCTTTCTTT.

This chain connects TRBV6-5 to TRBJ1-2, with TRBD1 matching 7 bases. V was clipped by 1 base and J by 5 bases; unmatched bases: 4. CDR3 length: 14 residues. Germline CDR1 is MNHEY and CDR2 is SVGAGI. The CDR3 loop reads CASSYLGTAYGYTF. The CDR3 DNA follows: TGTGCCAGCAGTTACTTGGGGACAGCTTATGGCTACACCTTC.

The chain recombines TRBV20-1 with TRBJ2-1; the D gene is possibly TRBD2 (5 bases). V was clipped by 0 bases and J by 5 bases, with 14 bases between them. This CDR3 spans 15 amino acids. Germline CDR1 reads DFQATT; CDR2 reads SNEGSKA (reference sequence). CDR3 DNA sequence: TGCAGTGCTAGAGAGTTGGGAGTCGCTAACAATGAGCAGTTCTTC. It yields the protein CSARELGVANNEQFF.

V usage is TRBV15 and J usage is TRBJ1-1; 7 positions match TRBD1. This CDR3 region has 17 residues. V was pared by 2 bases and J by 1 base, with 10 bases of the junction left unmatched. Germline-derived CDR1 and CDR2 are LNHNV and YYDKDF (reference sequence). CDR3 nucleotide sequence: TGTGCCACCAGCAGATCTCGACAGGGAACTTCGAACACTGAAGCTTTCTTT. This encodes CATSRSRQGTSNTEAFF.

This chain joins TRBV9 and TRBJ2-5; D perhaps matches TRBD2 (5 bases). Germline-derived CDR1 and CDR2 are SGDLS and YYNGEE. V was cut by 3 bases and J by 4 bases, with 13 bases left in between. The CDR3 covers 14 residues. The CDR3: CASSEFSGAETQYF. CDR3 sequence (DNA): TGTGCCAGCAGCGAGTTCAGCGGCGCAGAGACCCAGTACTTC.

The CDR3 region has the DNA TGTGCCAGCAGCTCCGACCCTTCCTACGAGCAGTACTTC. This codes for CASSSDPSYEQYF. J is TRBJ2-7 and V is TRBV7-3; D remains unclear. Trimming left V 4 bases short and J 1 base short, with 8 bases between. The CDR3 extends over 13 amino acids. CDR1 is SGHTA, CDR2 FQGTGA, per germline.